The 3 T cell receptor beta chains below were found in one sample sequenced in a study of blood T cell repertoires in COVID-19. Here immunoSEQ multiplex PCR was the method, and the copy in TCRdb shows in-frame clones only, minus some. The repertoire holds 350,000 to 500,000 clones, nearly 90% seen once, with roughly 1.4% in the top ten. The material sequenced was PBMCs or T cells enriched from blood (not recorded which). The receptors shown here come from a woman younger than 30 who had been exposed to COVID-19.

The chain links TRBV5-1 to TRBJ2-2, with 9 positions matching TRBD1. The junction had 6 bases not matched to a gene; V was cut back by 4 bases and J by 5 bases. The CDR3 consists of 15 residues. CDR1 is SGHRS, CDR2 YFSETQ, per germline. The CDR3 spells CASSRGQGRTGELFF. DNA of the CDR3: TGCGCCAGCAGCCGGGGACAGGGTCGTACCGGGGAGCTGTTTTTT.

V is TRBV30 and J is TRBJ2-7; TRBD2 aligns across 9 bases. The J segment lost 2 bases and the V segment lost 8 bases, leaving 13 bases of the junction unmatched. The CDR3 loop spans 15 amino acids. Germline assignment: CDR1 GTSNPN and CDR2 SVGIG (reference sequence). The CDR3 sequence: CAGTRWASGAYEQYF. The DNA for the CDR3 is TGTGCCGGGACCCGATGGGCTAGCGGGGCCTACGAGCAGTACTTC.

The gene calls are TRBV7-2 and TRBJ2-7, with 9 positions matching TRBD1. The CDR3 is 18 amino acids. V gave up 5 bases and J gave up 1 base; unmatched junction bases: 15. Germline CDR1 and CDR2: SGHTA and FQGNSA. The CDR3: CASSGFRGTGLISYEQYF. CDR3 coding DNA: TGTGCCAGCAGCGGTTTTCGCGGGACAGGGTTGATTTCCTACGAGCAGTACTTC.